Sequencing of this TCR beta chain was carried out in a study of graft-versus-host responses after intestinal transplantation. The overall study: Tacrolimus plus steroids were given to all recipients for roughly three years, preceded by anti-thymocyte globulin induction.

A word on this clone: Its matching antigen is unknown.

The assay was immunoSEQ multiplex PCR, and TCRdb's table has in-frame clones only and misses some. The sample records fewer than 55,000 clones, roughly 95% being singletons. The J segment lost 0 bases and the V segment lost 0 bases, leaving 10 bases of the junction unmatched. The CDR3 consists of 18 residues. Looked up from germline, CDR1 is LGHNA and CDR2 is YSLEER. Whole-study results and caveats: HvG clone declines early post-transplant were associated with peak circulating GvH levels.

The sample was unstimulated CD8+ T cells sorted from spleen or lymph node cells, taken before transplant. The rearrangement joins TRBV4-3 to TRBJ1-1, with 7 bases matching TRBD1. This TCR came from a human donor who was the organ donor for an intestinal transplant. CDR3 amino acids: CASSQEWVTGTVNTEAFF. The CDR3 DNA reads TGCGCCAGCAGCCAAGAATGGGTCACCGGGACAGTGAACACTGAAGCTTTCTTT.